One sample yielded the 28 T cell receptor beta chains listed below, sequenced in a study of T cell responses to AZD1222 COVID-19 vaccine. Method: immunoSEQ multiplex PCR; TCRdb's copy keeps in-frame clones and lacks some. Counted here are about 140,000 clones, 92% occurring once; the ten biggest clones make up around 2.5%. The input for sequencing was peripheral blood, taken on day 0 of AZD1222 vaccination. These receptors originate from an adult in good health.

V is TRBV6-5 and J is TRBJ2-2; D is perhaps TRBD1 or TRBD2 (5 bases each). Trimming pared 2 bases from V and 6 bases from J, leaving 13 bases between. The CDR3 consists of 15 residues. The germline V gene has CDR1 MNHEY and CDR2 SVGAGI. The CDR3 coding sequence is TGTGCCAGCAGTTACGGGACCCCCGGCCCCGGGGAGCTGTTTTTT. It yields the protein CASSYGTPGPGELFF.

The chain links TRBV5-1 to TRBJ1-1; no clear D gene. The V gene's germline CDR1 is SGHRS and CDR2 YFSETQ. With 0 bases removed from V and 2 bases from J, the gap between germline ends came to 8 bases. The CDR3 runs to 14 residues. In nucleotides, the CDR3 is TGCGCCAGCAGCTTGGGTACCAGAAACACTGAAGCTTTCTTT. Translated, it gives CASSLGTRNTEAFF.

The V and J genes are TRBV5-6 and TRBJ1-1, with D tentatively TRBD1 (6 bases). Deletions cut 7 bases from V and 4 bases from J, with 11 bases between. Germline CDR1 SGHDT, CDR2 YYEEEE. The CDR3 consists of 12 residues. The CDR3 sequence: CASLGGGTEAFF. As DNA, the CDR3 is TGTGCCAGCCTCGGAGGGGGCACTGAAGCTTTCTTT.

This clone was detected a few times. The rearrangement links TRBV7-9 to TRBJ1-1; D gene uncertain. The CDR3 is 11 amino acids. V shed 2 bases and J shed 4 bases, with 2 bases lying between them. Germline CDR1 reads SEHNR; CDR2 reads FQNEAQ (reference sequence). CDR3 in amino acids: CASSLSTEAFF. CDR3 nucleotide sequence: TGTGCCAGCAGCTTATCCACTGAAGCTTTCTTT.

The V gene is TRBV6-5, the J gene TRBJ2-7, with 10 positions matching TRBD2. CDR1 and CDR2 (germline): MNHEY, SVGAGI. This CDR3 region has 14 residues. The V gene end was trimmed by 6 bases and the J gene end by 7 bases; junction bases not matched to a gene: 9. CDR3 residues: CASSLSGGAGEQYF. The CDR3, as DNA: TGTGCCAGCAGCTTAAGCGGGGGGGCCGGTGAGCAGTACTTC.

The gene calls are TRBV9 and TRBJ2-1, with D perhaps matching TRBD1 (5 bases). The CDR3 has 15 residues. The germline CDR1 and CDR2 sequences are SGDLS and YYNGEE. Trimming stripped 0 bases from V and 8 bases from J, with 15 bases between. CDR3 amino acids: CASSVGGHGSDEQFF. For the CDR3, the DNA is TGTGCCAGCAGCGTAGGAGGACACGGTTCGGATGAGCAGTTCTTC.

The V call is TRBV7-9, the J call TRBJ1-2; 7 bases match TRBD1. Germline V gene sequence: CDR1 SEHNR, CDR2 FQNEAQ (reference sequence). The CDR3 spans 15 residues. V shed 2 bases and J 5 bases; nucleotides not matched to a gene: 8. The CDR3 DNA follows: TGTGCCAGCAGCTTATTGCTCGACAGGGAGTATGGCTACACCTTC. Translating gives CASSLLLDREYGYTF.

The V and J genes are TRBV11-2 and TRBJ1-1, with D unclear. In germline, CDR1 is SGHAT, CDR2 FQNNGV. CDR3 length equals 14 residues. Trimming left V 0 bases short and J 3 bases short, with 8 bases between. The chain's CDR3 is CASSLDHQDTEAFF. The CDR3 coding sequence is TGTGCCAGCAGCTTAGACCATCAGGACACTGAAGCTTTCTTT.

The chain recombines TRBV5-1 with TRBJ1-2, with unresolved D. Germline values: CDR1 SGHRS, CDR2 YFSETQ. This CDR3 has 15 residues. V lost 3 bases and J lost 7, with 19 bases in between. CDR3: CASSSTTGSEGGYTF. Here the CDR3 DNA reads TGCGCCAGCAGCTCGACCACTGGGTCGGAGGGTGGCTACACCTTC.

V is TRBV28 and J is TRBJ1-4; D gene uncertain. V was trimmed by 2 bases and J by 8 bases, leaving 9 bases between them. Germline CDR1 reads MDHEN; CDR2 reads SYDVKM. This CDR3 comprises 13 residues. CDR3 DNA: TGTGCCAGCAGTTTAAGGTCCCGGGAAAAACTGTTTTTT. It encodes CASSLRSREKLFF.

The chain combines TRBV9 with TRBJ1-2; D is unresolved. Trimming removed 3 bases at V and 4 bases at J, with 10 bases between. Germline V gene data show CDR1 as SGDLS and CDR2 as YYNGEE. CDR3 size: 13 residues. This CDR3 reads CASSADGPYGYTF. The CDR3 nucleotides are TGTGCCAGCAGCGCGGACGGACCCTATGGCTACACCTTC.

The chain links TRBV5-1 to TRBJ1-5; D may be TRBD1 (6 bases). V was cut by 4 bases and J by 5 bases, with 10 bases left in between. This CDR3 is 13 amino acids long. Per the germline V gene, CDR1 is SGHRS and CDR2 is YFSETQ. CDR3 nucleotides: TGCGCCAGCAGCATCAGGGGTGATCAGCCCCAGCATTTT. As protein: CASSIRGDQPQHF.

The chain carries TRBV27 and TRBJ1-1; no reliable D call. Germline V gene lookup returns CDR1 MNHEY and CDR2 SMNVEV (reference sequence). This CDR3 has 12 residues. The V and J ends lost 11 bases and 3 bases respectively, with 13 bases between them. Here the CDR3 DNA reads TGTGCCGGGTGGAGGGAGGACACTGAAGCTTTCTTT. The encoded protein is CAGWREDTEAFF.

This chain links TRBV5-4 with TRBJ1-1; 11 nucleotides align to TRBD1. V was pared by 4 bases and J by 12 bases, with 23 bases of the junction left unmatched. This CDR3 has 18 residues. Germline V gives CDR1 SGHNT, CDR2 YYREEE (reference sequence). The chain's CDR3 is CASSPTAGGLGTGGAPFF. Here the CDR3 DNA reads TGTGCCAGCAGCCCAACGGCGGGAGGGCTCGGGACAGGGGGGGCCCCTTTCTTT.

The V gene is TRBV4-2, the J gene TRBJ2-1; TRBD2 aligns across 12 bases. The CDR3 runs to 17 residues. The germline V gene encodes CDR1 LGHNA and CDR2 YNFKEQ. The V and J ends lost 4 bases and 10 bases, in that order; junction bases with no gene match: 14. The CDR3: CASSPHAASGGASEQFF. CDR3 nucleotide sequence: TGTGCCAGCAGCCCGCACGCCGCTAGCGGGGGGGCCTCCGAGCAGTTCTTC.

The V gene is TRBV7-2, the J gene TRBJ2-2, with D hard to call. V was shortened by 5 bases and J by 2 bases, with 9 bases between the two germline ends. CDR1 and CDR2 from the germline V gene are SGHTA and FQGNSA. This CDR3 has 14 residues. CDR3 residues: CASSRSSNTGELFF. CDR3 nucleotide sequence: TGTGCCAGCAGCAGGTCTAGTAACACCGGGGAGCTGTTTTTT.

This clone was counted between two and nine times. The chain is built from TRBV3-1 (or the pseudogene TRBV3-2) and TRBJ1-6; 7 nucleotides agree with TRBD1. This CDR3 has 13 residues. Trimming removed 8 bases from V and 7 bases from J; junction bases left unmatched: 5. Germline CDR1 LGHDT, CDR2 YNNKEL (reference sequence). CDR3 region: CASSRDSNSPLHF. In nucleotides, the CDR3 is TGTGCCAGCTCCCGGGACAGCAATTCACCCCTCCACTTT.

The chain is built from TRBV4-1 and TRBJ1-1, with D perhaps matching TRBD1 (5 bases). Deletions cut 1 base from V and 5 bases from J, with 14 bases between. The CDR3 has 15 amino acids. Per the germline V gene, CDR1 is MGHRA and CDR2 is YSYEKL. In nucleotides, the CDR3 is TGCGCCAGCAGCCAAGTGGCAGGGCAGAGGACTGAAGCTTTCTTT. This encodes CASSQVAGQRTEAFF.

The table lists this clone with a few counts. The V and J genes are TRBV7-8 and TRBJ2-5; 7 nucleotides match TRBD2. This CDR3 comprises 15 residues. With 3 bases clipped from V and 5 bases from J, the junction kept 9 bases outside the gene matches. Germline V gene data show CDR1 as SGHVS and CDR2 as FQNEAQ. CDR3 in amino acids: CASSFMRGIEETQYF. The CDR3 coding sequence is TGTGCCAGCAGCTTTATGCGGGGGATCGAGGAGACCCAGTACTTC. Complete variable domain (other parts from reference TRBV7-8 and TRBJ2-5): GAGVSQSPRYKVAKRGQDVALRCDPISGHVSLFWYQQALGQGPEFLTYFQNEAQLDKSGLPSDRFFAERPEGSVSTLKIQRTQQEDSAVYLCASSFMRGIEETQYFGPGTRLLVL.

The rearrangement links TRBV4-3 to TRBJ2-3; 12 bases are a match to TRBD1. CDR1 LGHNA and CDR2 YSLEER come from the germline V gene. Germline trimming cut 3 bases from V and 4 bases from J; bases unmatched to any gene: 11. The CDR3 is made up of 18 amino acids. The CDR3 protein is CASSQATTGTGGSDTQYF. For the CDR3, the DNA is TGCGCCAGCAGCCAGGCCACGACCGGGACAGGGGGCTCAGATACGCAGTATTTT.

The J gene is TRBJ1-2, the V gene TRBV12-3 or TRBV12-4, with 7 bases fitting TRBD1. This CDR3 is built from 13 residues. The V segment lost 5 bases and the J segment 9 bases; nucleotides outside the gene matches: 9. The CDR3 bases are TGTGCCAGCAGTGGAACGACAGGGACACGCTACACCTTC. It translates to CASSGTTGTRYTF.

This chain joins TRBV28 and TRBJ1-1, with D hard to call. There are 13 residues in the CDR3. V lost 5 bases to trimming and J lost 4 bases, with 11 bases between them. The V gene's germline CDR1 is MDHEN and CDR2 SYDVKM. In nucleotides, the CDR3 is TGTGCCAGCAGTATACTTCTAAGCACTGAAGCTTTCTTT. As protein: CASSILLSTEAFF.

The rearrangement links TRBV19 to TRBJ1-2, with D maybe TRBD1 (6 bases). The CDR3 consists of 13 residues. The germline V and J ends were trimmed by 5 bases and 5 bases, with 12 bases remaining between them. From germline, CDR1 is LNHDA and CDR2 SQIVND (reference sequence). The CDR3 loop reads CASSSQGYYGYTF. The CDR3 DNA follows: TGTGCCAGTAGTTCACAGGGATATTATGGCTACACCTTC.

This chain joins TRBV28 and TRBJ1-5, with D unclear. In germline, CDR1 is MDHEN, CDR2 SYDVKM. V lost 8 bases, J lost 0 bases, and 17 bases lay in between. This CDR3 has 16 amino acids. The CDR3 sequence: CASSPGGLLSNQPQHF. CDR3 bases: TGTGCCAGCTCCCCGGGTGGGTTACTTAGCAATCAGCCCCAGCATTTT.

Only a few counts were recorded for this clone. V and J are TRBV6-5 and TRBJ1-2; the D gene is possibly TRBD1 (5 bases). This CDR3 has 13 amino acids. Germline CDR1 is MNHEY and CDR2 is SVGAGI. Trimming removed 6 bases from V and 6 bases from J, with 14 bases in between. The CDR3 reads CASSRDSSHGYTF. As DNA, the CDR3 is TGTGCCAGCAGCCGCGACAGCTCCCATGGCTACACCTTC.

The rearrangement joins TRBV5-4 to TRBJ2-5; 7 bases map to TRBD2. J lost 3 bases, V lost 3 bases, and 5 bases had no gene match. The germline V gene has CDR1 SGHNT and CDR2 YYREEE (reference sequence). This CDR3 spans 14 amino acids. The CDR3 region is CASSSPAGEETQYF. CDR3 in DNA: TGTGCCAGCAGCTCCCCTGCGGGGGAAGAGACCCAGTACTTC.

The rearrangement uses TRBV4-1 and TRBJ1-1; D is unresolved. Germline V CDR1 and CDR2: MGHRA, YSYEKL. The CDR3 is 16 amino acids. Trimming stripped 0 bases from V and 1 base from J, with 12 bases between. The CDR3 DNA is TGCGCCAGCAGCCAAGATTCGGGGAGACGGAACACTGAAGCTTTCTTT. Encoded protein: CASSQDSGRRNTEAFF.

The chain couples TRBV7-3 to TRBJ2-3; 9 bases match TRBD2. The V segment lost 7 bases and the J segment 3 bases; nucleotides outside the gene matches: 8. This CDR3 is 15 amino acids long. In germline, CDR1 is SGHTA, CDR2 FQGTGA. The CDR3, as DNA: TGTGCCAGCAACAAAGCGGGGGGAATTACAGATACGCAGTATTTT. Protein sequence: CASNKAGGITDTQYF.